This TCR beta chain was observed in a study of blood T cells in healthy people across ages. Overall study findings and caveats: While age rose, TCR beta diversity per million T cells dropped in a roughly linear way.

A word on this clonotype: Antigen unknown.

Trimming took 7 bases from V and 4 from J, leaving 22 bases between them. CDR3 length equals 15 residues. Germline lookup yields CDR1 SQVTM and CDR2 ANQGSEA. It was with a sample-barcoded 5' primer and a J-beta primer mix that a second PCR of roughly 6 to 12 cycles was run. TCRdb recomputed calls from the 5' RACE reads with MiXCR, one row per CDR3 protein. The sample carries around 1.5 million distinct CDR3 sequences, about 31% recorded once. PBMCs were isolated at a quantity of at least 6.5 million per sample. The sequenced sample consisted of blood. The chain links TRBV29-1 to TRBJ1-1; D remains unclear. The source of this sequence is a young woman in good health. This CDR3 is CSAGSIPREGTEAFF. The CDR3 region has the DNA TGCAGCGCGGGCTCAATCCCAAGGGAAGGCACTGAAGCTTTCTTT.